This T cell receptor (beta chain) was recovered during a study of shared clonotypes between healthy human individuals. CDR3 length: 12 amino acids. With 2 bases removed from V and 8 bases from J, the gap between germline ends came to 7 bases. Germline V gene data show CDR1 as SGHTA and CDR2 as FQGTGA. Profiled with immunoSEQ multiplex PCR; TCRdb holds only in-frame clones, not every one. The sample includes about 2.4 million clones, under 95% of them seen just once. This TCR was sampled from a man between 18 and 29 years old in good health. Some clones in this sample may be carry-over from other donors' samples. Material for sequencing was naive CD4+ T cells from PBMCs. The subset was: CD45RA+ positively selected. The chain employs TRBV7-3 and TRBJ2-1, with D uncertain. CDR3 residues: CASSLLGYEQFF. In DNA form, the CDR3 reads TGTGCCAGCAGCTTATTGGGGTATGAGCAGTTCTTC.